This entry lists 23 T cell receptor beta chains sequenced from one sample in a study of Graves' ophthalmopathy and Graves' hyperthyroidism. RNA transcripts provided the template for amplifying TCR beta CDR3 regions. HTBI primers were used in a first-round RT-PCR, which preceded a second-round multiplex PCR. TCRdb itself ran the multiplex PCR reads through MiXCR, one entry per CDR3 protein. The table lists 500,000 to 800,000 distinct CDR3 sequences, just over 40% of them singletons. The sequencing sample was made of peripheral blood. The source is an adult man with Graves' ophthalmopathy.

For this clonotype: An end of the junction does not agree with germline; a read error may underlie this. As DNA, the CDR3 is TGCGCCGGCAGGAGACAGGGTGTCGGAAACACCATATATTTT. It yields the protein CAGRRQGVGNTIYF. This chain uses TRBV5-1 with TRBJ1-3; 7 bases are a match to TRBD1. CDR1 and CDR2 from the germline V gene are SGHRS and YFSETQ. The CDR3 length is 14 residues.

This clonotype was observed many times. J is TRBJ1-5 and V is TRBV15, with TRBD1 as a possible D gene (5 bases). CDR1 and CDR2 from the germline V gene are LNHNV and YYDKDF (reference sequence). This CDR3 has 17 amino acids. Between the trimmed V and J ends, which lost 0 bases and 0 bases, there was a span of 12 bases. CDR3 bases: TGTGCCACCAGCAGAGAGGGGGGGGACTATAGCAATCAGCCCCAGCATTTT. Translated: CATSREGGDYSNQPQHF.

This clonotype came up many times. V is TRBV2 and J is TRBJ1-2, with 8 bases identical to TRBD1. Germline CDR1 SNHLY, CDR2 FYNNEI. The CDR3 extends over 18 amino acids. The trim removed 6 bases at V and 4 bases at J, leaving 19 bases unmatched. The CDR3 protein is CASRSPQTGVNSIYGYTF. The CDR3 DNA sequence: TGTGCCAGCAGATCCCCCCAGACAGGGGTAAATAGCATCTATGGCTACACCTTC.

This clonotype has just one count. The germline gene is not matched at one end of the junction; a read error may be the cause. The chain links TRBV24-1 to TRBJ1-6, with 7 bases aligning to TRBD1. The CDR3 is made up of 13 amino acids. Germline lookup yields CDR1 KGHDR and CDR2 SFDVKD. The DNA for the CDR3 is TGTGCCGACCTTACAGGGGCGACTTCACCCCTCTACTTT. Protein sequence: CADLTGATSPLYF.

This clonotype was counted only a few times. The V and J genes are TRBV30 and TRBJ1-6; 7 nucleotides line up with TRBD1. Germline assignment: CDR1 GTSNPN and CDR2 SVGIG (reference sequence). The CDR3 covers 14 residues. With 3 bases clipped from V and 13 bases from J, the junction kept 12 bases outside the gene matches. The CDR3 bases are TGTGCCTGGAGCCGCGGCAGGGGGACGTCTCCCCTCCACTTT. Translated, it gives CAWSRGRGTSPLHF.

In its sample, this clonotype was seen many times. The J gene is TRBJ2-7, the V gene TRBV20-1, with a weak D call TRBD1 (5 bases). V was pared by 3 bases and J by 1 base, with 10 bases between. The CDR3 has 13 amino acids. Germline lookup yields CDR1 DFQATT and CDR2 SNEGSKA (reference sequence). The CDR3 loop reads CSARLRDSYEQYF. The CDR3 DNA reads TGCAGTGCTAGGCTCAGGGATTCCTACGAGCAGTACTTC.

A remark on this clonotype: This clone may be a read error of a much larger clone one base away. In DNA form, the CDR3 reads TGTGCCATCAGTTACTCTGACACTAGCAATCAGCCCCAGCATTTT. Its translation: CAISYSDTSNQPQHF. The V and J genes are TRBV10-3 and TRBJ1-5, with no clear D. The CDR3 contains 15 residues. Trimming removed 5 bases from V and 0 bases from J, with 11 bases in between. Germline loops: CDR1 ENHRY, CDR2 SYGVKD.

This clonotype turned up a few times. The rearrangement links TRBV4-2 to TRBJ1-2; possible D gene TRBD1, 5 bases. Germline CDR1 and CDR2: LGHNA and YNFKEQ. Trimming left V 0 bases short and J 10 bases short, with 9 bases between. The CDR3 has 12 residues. CDR3 in amino acids: CASSQDRGIYTF. In DNA, the CDR3 is TGTGCCAGCAGCCAAGACCGGGGGATCTACACCTTC.

This clonotype was seen ten or more times. Compared with germline, one end of the junction differs, possibly owing to a read error. J is TRBJ2-6 and V is TRBV10-3, with 7 bases aligning to TRBD1. From germline, CDR1 is ENHRY and CDR2 SYGVKD. The CDR3 is 16 residues long. The CDR3 bases are TGTGCCAGCAGTAACCCAGGGGGCTCTGGGGCCAACGTCCTGACTTTC. This translates into CASSNPGGSGANVLTF.

Many counts were recorded for this clonotype. The chain is built from TRBV12-3 or TRBV12-4 and TRBJ1-5; D is uncertain. Between the trimmed V and J ends, which lost 2 bases and 0 bases, there was a span of 8 bases. CDR3 length: 15 residues. This CDR3 reads CASSLYSHSNQPQHF. CDR3 in DNA: TGTGCCAGCAGTTTATACAGCCATAGCAATCAGCCCCAGCATTTT.

The V call is TRBV19, the J call TRBJ2-5, with D perhaps matching TRBD1 or TRBD2 (5 bases each). The CDR3 runs to 14 residues. V lost 3 bases, J lost 2 bases, and 10 bases lay in between. Germline V gene sequence: CDR1 LNHDA, CDR2 SQIVND (reference sequence). CDR3 protein: CASSMGPGQETQYF. DNA of the CDR3: TGTGCCAGTAGTATGGGACCGGGACAAGAGACCCAGTACTTC. Complete variable domain (other parts from reference TRBV19 and TRBJ2-5): DGGITQSPKYLFRKEGQNVTLSCEQNLNHDAMYWYRQDPGQGLRLIYYSQIVNDFQKGDIAEGYSVSREKKESFPLTVTSAQKNPTAFYLCASSMGPGQETQYFGPGTRLLVL.

The genes are TRBV15 and TRBJ2-7; 12 bases are shared with TRBD2. CDR3 length: 22 residues. CDR1 is LNHNV, CDR2 YYDKDF, per germline (reference sequence). V lost 0 bases and J lost 0; bases outside the gene matches: 18. The CDR3 sequence: CATSRDEYSWTSGTESSYEQYF. In DNA, the CDR3 is TGTGCCACCAGCAGAGATGAGTATTCGTGGACTAGCGGGACCGAAAGCTCCTACGAGCAGTACTTC.

The chain couples TRBV7-8 to TRBJ2-3; 11 nucleotides match TRBD2. The V segment lost 0 bases and the J segment 6 bases; nucleotides outside the gene matches: 2. The CDR3 extends over 15 amino acids. Per the germline V gene, CDR1 is SGHVS and CDR2 is FQNEAQ. CDR3 residues: CASSLASGRADTQYF. CDR3 coding DNA: TGTGCCAGCAGCTTAGCTAGCGGGAGGGCTGATACGCAGTATTTT.

This clonotype was seen just once. V is TRBV10-3 and J is TRBJ2-5; D is ambiguous. The germline V gene has CDR1 ENHRY and CDR2 SYGVKD. V was pared by 3 bases and J by 9 bases, with 14 bases between. CDR3 length: 13 residues. Written as DNA, the CDR3 is TGTGCCATCAGTGATGCCGGTGGCCAGCCCCAGTACTTC. This gives the protein CAISDAGGQPQYF.

The chain couples TRBV9 to TRBJ2-7; TRBD1 is a possible D gene (5 bases). CDR1 and CDR2 from the germline V gene are SGDLS and YYNGEE. This CDR3 comprises 15 residues. The V and J ends lost 1 base and 3 bases respectively, with 14 bases between them. CDR3 sequence: CASSVSGHYGYEQYF. Written as DNA, the CDR3 is TGTGCCAGCAGCGTATCAGGACACTATGGCTACGAGCAGTACTTC.

Concerning this clonotype itself: One junction end disagrees with the germline gene, perhaps due to a read error. V and J are TRBV20-1 and TRBJ2-5, with 8 positions matching TRBD2. The CDR3 loop spans 15 amino acids. Looked up from germline, CDR1 is DFQATT and CDR2 is SNEGSKA (reference sequence). As DNA, the CDR3 is TGCAGTGCTAGAGCGGGGGGGACTTCTCAAGAGGCCCAGTACTTC. The encoded protein is CSARAGGTSQEAQYF.

The chain links TRBV7-2 to TRBJ1-1; TRBD1 aligns across 9 bases. J gave up 8 bases and V 5 bases, and 6 bases lay outside the gene matches. The CDR3 extends over 13 amino acids. CDR1 is SGHTA and CDR2 is FQGNSA in the germline V gene. DNA for the CDR3: TGTGCCAGCAGCCAGGACAGGGGTCGAGAAGCTTTCTTT. Residues: CASSQDRGREAFF.

The sample holds a few counts of this clonotype. V usage is TRBV5-1 and J usage is TRBJ2-7; weak D call: TRBD1 (6 bases). This CDR3 has 19 residues. Germline V lookup: CDR1 SGHRS, CDR2 YFSETQ. Trimming removed 0 bases at V and 7 bases at J, with 29 bases between. CDR3 bases: TGCGCCAGCAGCTTGGCCCCAGCAGCCCAACAGGGCCGTGTGGGTGAGCAGTACTTC. Translation: CASSLAPAAQQGRVGEQYF.

In this sample, this clonotype turned up a few times. The chain carries TRBV30 and TRBJ1-6; D call uncertain. Trimming shortened V by 2 bases and J by 8 bases, and 10 bases separated the two germline ends. The V gene's germline CDR1 is GTSNPN and CDR2 SVGIG (reference sequence). CDR3 length: 13 amino acids. The CDR3 protein is CAWSPSEYSPLHF. In DNA, the CDR3 is TGTGCCTGGAGTCCCAGCGAGTATTCACCCCTCCACTTT. The complete variable domain, with remaining parts taken from reference TRBV30 and TRBJ1-6, reads SQTIHQWPATLVQPVGSPLSLECTVEGTSNPNLYWYRQAAGRGLQLLFYSVGIGQISSEVPQNLSASRPQDRQFILSSKKLLLSDSGFYLCAWSPSEYSPLHFGNGTRLTVT.

The V gene is TRBV7-4, the J gene TRBJ2-7; D is perhaps TRBD1 (6 bases). CDR3 length equals 15 residues. V lost 5 bases to trimming and J lost 0 bases, with 14 bases between them. In germline, CDR1 is SGHVT, CDR2 SQSDAQ. The CDR3 DNA is TGTGCCAGCAGCCGAGGGGGTACATTCTCCTACGAGCAGTACTTC. It is translated as CASSRGGTFSYEQYF.

This clonotype was counted at least ten times. As DNA, the CDR3 is TGTGCCAGCAGCGTAGGAGGTTCCGGGGAGCTGTTTTTT. Its protein is CASSVGGSGELFF. The rearrangement uses TRBV9 and TRBJ2-2; D gene unclear. CDR3 size: 13 residues. Germline V gene data show CDR1 as SGDLS and CDR2 as YYNGEE. The ends were cut back, 0 bases at V and 6 bases at J, with 6 bases in the middle.

The gene calls are TRBV25-1 and TRBJ1-5; TRBD1 matches 12 bases. J lost 9 bases, V lost 4 bases, and 10 bases had no gene match. The length of the CDR3 is 16 residues. Germline V gives CDR1 MGHDK, CDR2 SYGVNS. CDR3: CASSAWDRGPLAPQHF. CDR3 in DNA: TGTGCCAGCAGTGCTTGGGACAGGGGGCCTCTTGCGCCCCAGCATTTT.

This clonotype showed up many times. This chain links TRBV2 with TRBJ1-1; maybe TRBD1 (5 bases). This CDR3 has 11 amino acids. Germline values: CDR1 SNHLY, CDR2 FYNNEI. Trimming took off 6 bases at V and 9 bases at J, with 11 bases between the two ends. The CDR3 DNA follows: TGTGCCAGCAGGACAGAGCCTAAAGCTTTCTTT. Translating gives CASRTEPKAFF.